This T cell receptor beta chain was documented in a study of siplizumab effects on memory and regulatory T cells. CDR1 and CDR2 from the germline V gene are MNHEY and SVGAGI. CDR3 length equals 16 residues. V dropped 4 bases and J dropped 0; count of bases not matched to a gene: 2. Profiling relied on immunoSEQ multiplex PCR, and the TCRdb table lists in-frame clones only, not all of them. The repertoire holds tens of thousands of clones, with around 96% as singletons. The chain couples TRBV6-5 to TRBJ1-6; 8 bases align to TRBD1. The specimen sequenced was naive CD8+ T cells sorted from blood. This sequence was found in a human donor in good health. This CDR3 reads CASSWTGSSYNSPLHF. CDR3 nucleotide sequence: TGTGCCAGCAGTTGGACAGGGAGCTCCTATAATTCACCCCTCCACTTT.